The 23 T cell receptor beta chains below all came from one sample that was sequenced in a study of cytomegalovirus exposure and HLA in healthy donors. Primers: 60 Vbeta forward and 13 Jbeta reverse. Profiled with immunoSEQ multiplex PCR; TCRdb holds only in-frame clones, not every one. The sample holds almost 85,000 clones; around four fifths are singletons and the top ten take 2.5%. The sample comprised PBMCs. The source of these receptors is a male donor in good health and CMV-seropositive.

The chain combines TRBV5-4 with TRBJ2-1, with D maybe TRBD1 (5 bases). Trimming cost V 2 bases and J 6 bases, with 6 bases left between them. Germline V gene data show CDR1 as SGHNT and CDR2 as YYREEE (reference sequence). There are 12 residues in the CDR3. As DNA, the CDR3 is TGTGCCAGCAGCTTAGACAGCAATGAGCAGTTCTTC. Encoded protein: CASSLDSNEQFF.

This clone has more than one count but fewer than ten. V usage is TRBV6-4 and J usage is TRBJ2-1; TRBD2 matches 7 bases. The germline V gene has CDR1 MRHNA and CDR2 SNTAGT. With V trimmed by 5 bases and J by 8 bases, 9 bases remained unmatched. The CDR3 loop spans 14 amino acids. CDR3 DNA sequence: TGTGCCAGCAGTCGATCGGGGGGTCTCCATGAGCAGTTCTTC. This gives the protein CASSRSGGLHEQFF.

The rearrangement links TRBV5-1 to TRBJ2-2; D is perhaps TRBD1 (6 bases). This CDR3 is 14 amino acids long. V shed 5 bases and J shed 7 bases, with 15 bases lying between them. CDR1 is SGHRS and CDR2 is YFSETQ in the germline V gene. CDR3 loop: CASSIGGAIGELFF. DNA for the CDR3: TGCGCCAGCAGTATAGGGGGAGCAATCGGGGAGCTGTTTTTT. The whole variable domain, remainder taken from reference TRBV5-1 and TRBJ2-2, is KAGVTQTPRYLIKTRGQQVTLSCSPISGHRSVSWYQQTPGQGLQFLFEYFSETQRNKGNFPGRFSGRQFSNSRSEMNVSTLELGDSALYLCASSIGGAIGELFFGEGSRLTVL.

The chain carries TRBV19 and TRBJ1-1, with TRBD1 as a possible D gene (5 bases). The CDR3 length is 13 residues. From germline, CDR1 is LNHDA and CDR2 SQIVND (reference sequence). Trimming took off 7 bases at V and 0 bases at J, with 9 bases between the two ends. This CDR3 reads CASKEGLNTEAFF. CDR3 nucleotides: TGTGCCAGTAAGGAGGGGCTGAACACTGAAGCTTTCTTT.

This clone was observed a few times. CDR3 loop: CASSSRDSKNIQYF. In DNA, the CDR3 is TGTGCCAGCAGTTCAAGGGACAGCAAAAACATTCAGTACTTC. The chain combines TRBV6-5 with TRBJ2-4; 7 nucleotides align to TRBD1. Trimming at V came to 4 bases and at J to 3 bases, leaving 3 bases not matched to a gene. The CDR3 is 14 amino acids. CDR1 is MNHEY, CDR2 SVGAGI, per germline.

The DNA of the CDR3 is TGCGCCAGCAGCGGGGCTAGCGGGTTTCGAGCGCCAGGGGCCCAGTACTTC. Residues: CASSGASGFRAPGAQYF. This chain uses TRBV4-1 with TRBJ2-5, with TRBD2 matching over 8 bases. From germline, CDR1 is MGHRA and CDR2 YSYEKL. J was trimmed by 9 bases and V by 5 bases; bases with no gene match: 20. CDR3 length equals 17 residues.

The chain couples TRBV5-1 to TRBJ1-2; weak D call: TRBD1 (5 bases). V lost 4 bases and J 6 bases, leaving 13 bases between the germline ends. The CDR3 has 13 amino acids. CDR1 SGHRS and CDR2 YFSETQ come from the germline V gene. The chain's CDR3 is CASSNRQRNGYTF. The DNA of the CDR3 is TGCGCCAGCAGCAATAGACAGCGAAATGGCTACACCTTC.

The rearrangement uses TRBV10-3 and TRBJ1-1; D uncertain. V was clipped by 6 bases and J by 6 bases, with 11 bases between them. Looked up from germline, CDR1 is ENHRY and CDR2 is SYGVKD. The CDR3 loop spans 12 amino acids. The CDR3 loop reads CAIRFKIPEAFF. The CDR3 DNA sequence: TGTGCCATCAGATTTAAAATCCCTGAAGCTTTCTTT.

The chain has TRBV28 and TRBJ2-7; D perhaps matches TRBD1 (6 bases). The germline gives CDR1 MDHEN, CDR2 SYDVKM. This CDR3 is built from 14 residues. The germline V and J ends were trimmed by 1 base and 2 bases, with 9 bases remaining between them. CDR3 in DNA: TGTGCCAGCAGTTTATCAGGGGATCCCTACGAGCAGTACTTC. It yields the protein CASSLSGDPYEQYF.

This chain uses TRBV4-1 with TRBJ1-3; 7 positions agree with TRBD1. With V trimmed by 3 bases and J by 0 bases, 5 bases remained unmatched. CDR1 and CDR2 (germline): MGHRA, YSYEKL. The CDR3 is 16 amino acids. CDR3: CASSHPGQVSGNTIYF. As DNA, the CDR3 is TGCGCCAGCAGCCACCCAGGACAGGTCTCTGGAAACACCATATATTTT.

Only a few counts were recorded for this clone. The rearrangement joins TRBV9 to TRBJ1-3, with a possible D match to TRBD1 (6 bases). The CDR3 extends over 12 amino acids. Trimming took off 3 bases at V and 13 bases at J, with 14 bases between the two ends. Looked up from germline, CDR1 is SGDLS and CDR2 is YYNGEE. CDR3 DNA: TGTGCCAGCAGCGCTCTCGGACAGCAAATATATTTT. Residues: CASSALGQQIYF. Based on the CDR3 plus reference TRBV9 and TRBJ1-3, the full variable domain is DSGVTQTPKHLITATGQRVTLRCSPRSGDLSVYWYQQSLDQGLQFLIQYYNGEERAKGNILERFSAQQFPDLHSELNLSSLELGDSALYFCASSALGQQIYFGEGSWLTVV.

CDR3 amino acids: CASSGTGLVSDQPQHF. CDR3 coding DNA: TGTGCCAGCAGTGGGACAGGGTTAGTTTCTGATCAGCCCCAGCATTTT. V and J are TRBV2 and TRBJ1-5; TRBD1 matches at 8 bases. The CDR3 covers 16 residues. Germline V CDR1 and CDR2: SNHLY, FYNNEI. After removal of 4 bases from V and 5 bases from J, the junction contained 10 bases not matched to a gene. The full variable domain, in which reference TRBV2 and TRBJ1-5 provide the parts outside the CDR3, is EPEVTQTPSHQVTQMGQEVILRCVPISNHLYFYWYRQILGQKVEFLVSFYNNEISEKSEIFDDQFSVERPDGSNFTLKIRSTKLEDSAMYFCASSGTGLVSDQPQHFGDGTRLSIL.

The CDR3 DNA reads TGTGCCAGCTCACGCGACAGGGGGTACGAGCAGTACTTC. Protein: CASSRDRGYEQYF. The chain is built from TRBV18 and TRBJ2-7; 9 positions match TRBD1. Per germline, CDR1 KGHSH and CDR2 LQKENI. The V gene end was trimmed by 4 bases and the J gene end by 4 bases; junction bases not matched to a gene: 2. There are 13 residues in the CDR3.

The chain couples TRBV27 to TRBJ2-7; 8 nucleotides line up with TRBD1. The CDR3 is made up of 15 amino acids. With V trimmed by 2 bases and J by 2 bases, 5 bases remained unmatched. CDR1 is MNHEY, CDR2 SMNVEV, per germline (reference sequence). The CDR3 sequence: CASSLLRGLPYEQYF. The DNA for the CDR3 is TGTGCCAGCAGTTTACTCAGGGGGCTCCCCTACGAGCAGTACTTC.

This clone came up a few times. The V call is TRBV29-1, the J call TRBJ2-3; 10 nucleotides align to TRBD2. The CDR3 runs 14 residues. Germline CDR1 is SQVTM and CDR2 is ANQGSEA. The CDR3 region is CSESSGSVGDTQYF. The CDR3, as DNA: TGCAGTGAGTCTAGCGGGAGTGTTGGAGATACGCAGTATTTT.

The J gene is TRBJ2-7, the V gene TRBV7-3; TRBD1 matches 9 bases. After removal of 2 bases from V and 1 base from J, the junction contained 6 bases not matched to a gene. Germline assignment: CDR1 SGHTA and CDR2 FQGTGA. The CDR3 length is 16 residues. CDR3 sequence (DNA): TGTGCCAGCAGCTTATTACCGGGACAGGGTTCCTACGAGCAGTACTTC. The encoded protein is CASSLLPGQGSYEQYF. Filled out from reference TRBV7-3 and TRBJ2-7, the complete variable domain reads GAGVSQTPSNKVTEKGKYVELRCDPISGHTALYWYRQSLGQGPEFLIYFQGTGAADDSGLPNDRFFAVRPEGSVSTLKIQRTERGDSAVYLCASSLLPGQGSYEQYFGPGTRLTVT.

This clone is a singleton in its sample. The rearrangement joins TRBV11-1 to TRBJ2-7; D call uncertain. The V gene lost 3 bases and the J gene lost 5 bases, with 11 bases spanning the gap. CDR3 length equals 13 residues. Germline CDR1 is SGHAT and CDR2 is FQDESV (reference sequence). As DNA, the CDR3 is TGTGCCAGCAGCTTTTTGCAATCTAACGAGCAGTACTTC. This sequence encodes CASSFLQSNEQYF.

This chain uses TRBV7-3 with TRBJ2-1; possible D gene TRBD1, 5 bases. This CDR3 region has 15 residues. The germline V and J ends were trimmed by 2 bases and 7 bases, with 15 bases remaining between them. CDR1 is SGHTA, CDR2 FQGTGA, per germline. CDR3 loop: CASSLLGRVGNEQFF. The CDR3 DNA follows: TGTGCCAGCAGCTTACTGGGCAGGGTTGGAAATGAGCAGTTCTTC.

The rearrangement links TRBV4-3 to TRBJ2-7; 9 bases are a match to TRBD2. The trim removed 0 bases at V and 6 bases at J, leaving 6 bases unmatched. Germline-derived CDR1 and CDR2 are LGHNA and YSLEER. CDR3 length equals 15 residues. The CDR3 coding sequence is TGCGCCAGCAGCCAAGATGGCGCTAGCGGGACCGAGCAGTACTTC. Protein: CASSQDGASGTEQYF.

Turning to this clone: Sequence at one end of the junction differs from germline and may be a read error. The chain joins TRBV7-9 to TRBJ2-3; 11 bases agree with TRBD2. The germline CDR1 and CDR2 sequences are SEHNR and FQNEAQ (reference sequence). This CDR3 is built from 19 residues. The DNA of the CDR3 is TGTTCCAGCAGCTCCCGGGTAGCGGGAGGGTCTCTTAGCACAGATACGCAGTATTTT. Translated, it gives CSSSSRVAGGSLSTDTQYF.

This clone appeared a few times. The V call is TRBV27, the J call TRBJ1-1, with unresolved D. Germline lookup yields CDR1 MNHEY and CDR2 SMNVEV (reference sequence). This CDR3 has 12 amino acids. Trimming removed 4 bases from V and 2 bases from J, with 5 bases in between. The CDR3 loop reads CASSSVNTEAFF. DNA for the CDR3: TGTGCCAGCAGTTCAGTAAACACTGAAGCTTTCTTT.

The CDR3, as DNA: TGTGCCAGTAGTTCCCCCCGGGGACTAGCGGAGACCCAGTACTTC. This codes for CASSSPRGLAETQYF. The chain combines TRBV19 with TRBJ2-5, with 10 bases lining up with TRBD2. J was trimmed by 5 bases and V by 5 bases; bases with no gene match: 8. From germline, CDR1 is LNHDA and CDR2 SQIVND (reference sequence). CDR3 length: 15 residues.

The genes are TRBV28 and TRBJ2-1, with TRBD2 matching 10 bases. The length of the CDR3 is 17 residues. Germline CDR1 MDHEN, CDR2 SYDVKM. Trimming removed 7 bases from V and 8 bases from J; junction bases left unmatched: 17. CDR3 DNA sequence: TGTGCCAGCAACCCTCGCCGGGTGCTAGCGGGAGTCGATGAGCAGTTCTTC. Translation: CASNPRRVLAGVDEQFF.